This T cell receptor beta chain was recorded in a study of blood T cell repertoires in COVID-19. The CDR3 consists of 18 residues. The V gene lost 2 bases and the J gene lost 0 bases, with 21 bases spanning the gap. Profiled with immunoSEQ multiplex PCR; TCRdb holds only in-frame clones, not every one. The repertoire holds more than 90,000 clones, with around nine tenths as singletons. This sequence was found in a man in his forties or fifties with acute or convalescent COVID-19. The chain employs TRBV5-3 and TRBJ2-7; perhaps TRBD2 as D (5 bases). TRBV5-3 is annotated as an ORF whose role is uncertain. The sample was peripheral blood. In DNA form, the CDR3 reads TGTGCCAGAAGCTTCCCCGGGAACGAAATACTGGGCTCCTACGAGCAGTACTTC. Translating gives CARSFPGNEILGSYEQYF.